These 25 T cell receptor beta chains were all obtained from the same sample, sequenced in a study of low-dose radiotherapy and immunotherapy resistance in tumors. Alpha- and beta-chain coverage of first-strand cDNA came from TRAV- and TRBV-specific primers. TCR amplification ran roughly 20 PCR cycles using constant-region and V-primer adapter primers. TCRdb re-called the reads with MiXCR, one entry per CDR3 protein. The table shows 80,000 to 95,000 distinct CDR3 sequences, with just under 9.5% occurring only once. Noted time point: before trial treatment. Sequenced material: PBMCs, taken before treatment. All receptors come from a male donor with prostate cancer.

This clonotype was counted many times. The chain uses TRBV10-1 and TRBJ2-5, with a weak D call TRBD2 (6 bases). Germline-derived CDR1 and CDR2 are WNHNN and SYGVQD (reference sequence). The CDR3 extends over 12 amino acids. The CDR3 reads CESRDFRETQYF. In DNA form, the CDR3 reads TGCGAGAGCCGGGACTTCCGAGAGACCCAGTACTTC.

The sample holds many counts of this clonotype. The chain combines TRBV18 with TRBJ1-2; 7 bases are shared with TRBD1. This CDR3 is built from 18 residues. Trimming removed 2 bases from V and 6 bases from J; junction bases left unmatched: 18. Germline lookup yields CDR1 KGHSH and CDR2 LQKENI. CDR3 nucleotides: TGTGCCAGCTCACCAGGTTTGCTTACAGGGGCTGGTATAGATGGCTACACCTTC. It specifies CASSPGLLTGAGIDGYTF.

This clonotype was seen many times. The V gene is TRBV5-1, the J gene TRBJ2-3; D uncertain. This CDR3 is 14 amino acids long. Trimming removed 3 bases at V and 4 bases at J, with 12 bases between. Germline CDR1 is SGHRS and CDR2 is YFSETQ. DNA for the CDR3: TGCGCCAGCAGCTCAGGTGTAAGCCCAGATACGCAGTATTTT. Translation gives CASSSGVSPDTQYF.

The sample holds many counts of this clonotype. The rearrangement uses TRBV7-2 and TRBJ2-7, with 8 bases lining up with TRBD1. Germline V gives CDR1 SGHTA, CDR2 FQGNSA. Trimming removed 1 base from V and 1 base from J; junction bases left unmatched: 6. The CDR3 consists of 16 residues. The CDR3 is CASSLEAGGLSYEQYF. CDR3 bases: TGTGCCAGCAGCTTAGAGGCAGGGGGCCTTTCCTACGAGCAGTACTTC. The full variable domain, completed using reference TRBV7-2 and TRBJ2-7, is GAGVSQSPSNKVTEKGKDVELRCDPISGHTALYWYRQSLGQGLEFLIYFQGNSAPDKSGLPSDRFSAERTGGSVSTLTIQRTQQEDSAVYLCASSLEAGGLSYEQYFGPGTRLTVT.

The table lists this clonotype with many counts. DNA for the CDR3: TGTGCCAGCAGCCGCGGGGAGGTCGCCATGAACACTGAAGCTTTCTTT. Translating it yields CASSRGEVAMNTEAFF. The rearrangement joins TRBV5-6 to TRBJ1-1, with D hard to call. The V and J ends lost 4 bases and 0 bases respectively, with 16 bases between them. This CDR3 has 16 residues. Germline values: CDR1 SGHDT, CDR2 YYEEEE.

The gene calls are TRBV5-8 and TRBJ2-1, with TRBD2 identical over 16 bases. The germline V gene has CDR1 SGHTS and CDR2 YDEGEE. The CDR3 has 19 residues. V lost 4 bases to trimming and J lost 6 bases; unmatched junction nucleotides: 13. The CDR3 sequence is CASSIGTSGRAGTGNEQFF. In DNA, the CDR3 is TGTGCCAGCAGCATCGGGACTAGCGGGAGGGCCGGAACCGGCAATGAGCAGTTCTTC.

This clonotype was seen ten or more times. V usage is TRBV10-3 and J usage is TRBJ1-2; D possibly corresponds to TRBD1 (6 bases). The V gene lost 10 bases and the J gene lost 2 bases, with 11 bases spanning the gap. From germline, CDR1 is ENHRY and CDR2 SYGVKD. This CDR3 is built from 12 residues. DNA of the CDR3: TGTGCCACCCAACAGGGAAACTATGGCTACACCTTC. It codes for CATQQGNYGYTF.

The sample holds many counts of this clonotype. Written as DNA, the CDR3 is TGCAGCGTTGAAGATCAGTCCCTGAACACTGAAGCTTTCTTT. It specifies CSVEDQSLNTEAFF. The genes are TRBV29-1 and TRBJ1-1; D uncertain. The CDR3 is 14 amino acids. The V gene's germline CDR1 is SQVTM and CDR2 ANQGSEA. V gave up 0 bases and J gave up 0 bases, with 8 bases separating them.

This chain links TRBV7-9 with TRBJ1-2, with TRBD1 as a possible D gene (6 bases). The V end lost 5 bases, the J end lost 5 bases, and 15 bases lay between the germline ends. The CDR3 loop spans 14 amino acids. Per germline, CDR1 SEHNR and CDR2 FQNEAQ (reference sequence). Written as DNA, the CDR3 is TGTGCCAGCAGCCGGGATTTCCAGGGGTATGGCTACACCTTC. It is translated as CASSRDFQGYGYTF. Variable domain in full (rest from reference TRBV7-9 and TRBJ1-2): DTGVSQNPRHKITKRGQNVTFRCDPISEHNRLYWYRQTLGQGPEFLTYFQNEAQLEKSRLLSDRFSAERPKGSFSTLEIQRTEQGDSAMYLCASSRDFQGYGYTFGSGTRLTVV.

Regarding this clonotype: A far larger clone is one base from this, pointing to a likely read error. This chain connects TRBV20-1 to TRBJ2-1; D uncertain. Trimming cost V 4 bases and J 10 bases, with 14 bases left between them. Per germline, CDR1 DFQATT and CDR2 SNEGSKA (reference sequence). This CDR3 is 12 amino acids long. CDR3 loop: CSAKAGSYEQFF. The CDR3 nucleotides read TGCAGTGCTAAGGCCGGCTCCTACGAGCAGTTCTTC.

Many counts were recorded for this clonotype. CDR3 amino acids: CASSLAASGSSYNEQFF. In DNA, the CDR3 is TGTGCCAGCAGCTTAGCAGCTAGCGGGAGCTCCTACAATGAGCAGTTCTTC. The genes are TRBV7-2 and TRBJ2-1, with 10 nucleotides matching TRBD2. Germline assignment: CDR1 SGHTA and CDR2 FQGNSA. The CDR3 is 17 residues long. V gave up 0 bases and J gave up 0 bases; unmatched junction bases: 2.

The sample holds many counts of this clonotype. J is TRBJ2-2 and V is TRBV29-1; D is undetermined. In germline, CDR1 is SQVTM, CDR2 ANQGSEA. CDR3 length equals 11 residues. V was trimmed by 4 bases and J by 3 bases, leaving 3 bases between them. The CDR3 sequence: CSVGDTGELFF. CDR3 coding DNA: TGCAGCGTTGGCGACACCGGGGAGCTGTTTTTT.

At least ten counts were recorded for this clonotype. Written as DNA, the CDR3 is TGTGCCAGCAGTTTACCAGGGGGGCGTTACAATGAGCAGTTCTTC. This translates into CASSLPGGRYNEQFF. The chain links TRBV28 to TRBJ2-1, with D possibly TRBD1 on 7 matching bases. The V gene lost 2 bases and the J gene lost 4 bases, with 12 bases spanning the gap. The CDR3 is 15 amino acids. The germline V gene encodes CDR1 MDHEN and CDR2 SYDVKM.

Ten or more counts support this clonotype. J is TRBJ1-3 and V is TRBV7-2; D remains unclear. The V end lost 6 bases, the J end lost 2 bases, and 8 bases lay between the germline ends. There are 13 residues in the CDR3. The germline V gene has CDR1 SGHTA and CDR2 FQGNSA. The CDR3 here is CASSHPTGNTIYF. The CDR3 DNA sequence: TGTGCCAGCAGTCACCCGACTGGAAACACCATATATTTT.

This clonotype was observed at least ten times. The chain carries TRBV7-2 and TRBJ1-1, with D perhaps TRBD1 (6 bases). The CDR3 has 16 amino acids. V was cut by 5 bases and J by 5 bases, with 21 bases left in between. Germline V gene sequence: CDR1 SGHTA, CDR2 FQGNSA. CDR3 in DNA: TGTGCCAGCAGCCCCCAGCGAACAGGGCTGGGAACTGAAGCTTTCTTT. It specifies CASSPQRTGLGTEAFF.

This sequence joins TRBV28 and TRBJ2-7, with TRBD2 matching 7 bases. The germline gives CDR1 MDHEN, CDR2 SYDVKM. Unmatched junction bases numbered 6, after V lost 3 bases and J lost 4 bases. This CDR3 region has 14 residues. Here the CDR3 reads CASSLGGSFYEQYF. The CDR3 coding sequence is TGTGCCAGCAGTTTGGGCGGGAGCTTTTACGAGCAGTACTTC. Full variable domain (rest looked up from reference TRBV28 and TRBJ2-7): DVKVTQSSRYLVKRTGEKVFLECVQDMDHENMFWYRQDPGLGLRLIYFSYDVKMKEKGDIPEGYSVSREKKERFSLILESASTNQTSMYLCASSLGGSFYEQYFGPGTRLTVT.

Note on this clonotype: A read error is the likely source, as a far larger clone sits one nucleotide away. CDR3 coding DNA: TGTGCCAGCAGCCAGGGTTCTGGAAACCCCATATATTTT. It is translated as CASSQGSGNPIYF. The rearrangement joins TRBV6-5 to TRBJ1-3; TRBD1 might be the D (5 bases). The germline V gene encodes CDR1 MNHEY and CDR2 SVGAGI. This CDR3 comprises 13 residues.

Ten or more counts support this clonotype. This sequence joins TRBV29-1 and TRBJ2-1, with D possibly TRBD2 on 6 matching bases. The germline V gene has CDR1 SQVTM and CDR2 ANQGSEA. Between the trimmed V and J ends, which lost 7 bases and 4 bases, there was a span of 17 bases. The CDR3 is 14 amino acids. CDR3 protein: CSGLVADRYNEQFF. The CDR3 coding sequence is TGCAGCGGACTCGTAGCGGACCGATACAATGAGCAGTTCTTC.

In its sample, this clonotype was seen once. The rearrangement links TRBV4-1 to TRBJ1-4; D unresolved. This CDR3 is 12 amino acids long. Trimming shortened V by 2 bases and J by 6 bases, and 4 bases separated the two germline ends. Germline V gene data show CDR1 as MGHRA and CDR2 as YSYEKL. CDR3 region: CASSQRDEKLFF. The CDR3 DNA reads TGCGCCAGCAGCCAACGCGATGAAAAACTGTTTTTT.

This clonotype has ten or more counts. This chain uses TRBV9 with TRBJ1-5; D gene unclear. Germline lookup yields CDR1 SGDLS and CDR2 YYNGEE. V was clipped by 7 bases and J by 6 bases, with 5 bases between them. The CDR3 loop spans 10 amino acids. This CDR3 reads CASPAQPQHF. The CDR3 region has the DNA TGTGCCAGCCCGGCTCAGCCCCAGCATTTT. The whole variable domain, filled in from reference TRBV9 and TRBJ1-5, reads DSGVTQTPKHLITATGQRVTLRCSPRSGDLSVYWYQQSLDQGLQFLIQYYNGEERAKGNILERFSAQQFPDLHSELNLSSLELGDSALYFCASPAQPQHFGDGTRLSIL.

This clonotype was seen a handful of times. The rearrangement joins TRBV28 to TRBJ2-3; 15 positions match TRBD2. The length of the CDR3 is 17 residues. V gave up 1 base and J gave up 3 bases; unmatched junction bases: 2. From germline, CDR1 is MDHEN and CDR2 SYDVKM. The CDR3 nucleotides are TGTGCCAGCAGTTTATCTGGACTAGCGGGAGGGACAGATACGCAGTATTTT. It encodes CASSLSGLAGGTDTQYF.

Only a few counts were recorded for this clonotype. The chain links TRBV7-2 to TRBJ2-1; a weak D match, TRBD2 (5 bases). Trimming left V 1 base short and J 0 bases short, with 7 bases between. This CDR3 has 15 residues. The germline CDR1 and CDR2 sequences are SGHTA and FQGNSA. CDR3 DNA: TGTGCCAGCAGCTTAGAGCGGCACTCCTACAATGAGCAGTTCTTC. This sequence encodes CASSLERHSYNEQFF. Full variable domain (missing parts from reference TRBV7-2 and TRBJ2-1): GAGVSQSPSNKVTEKGKDVELRCDPISGHTALYWYRQSLGQGLEFLIYFQGNSAPDKSGLPSDRFSAERTGGSVSTLTIQRTQQEDSAVYLCASSLERHSYNEQFFGPGTRLTVL.

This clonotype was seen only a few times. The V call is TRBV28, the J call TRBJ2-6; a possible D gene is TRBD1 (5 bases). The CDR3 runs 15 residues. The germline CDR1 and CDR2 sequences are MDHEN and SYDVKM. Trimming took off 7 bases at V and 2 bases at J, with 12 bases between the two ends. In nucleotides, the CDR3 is TGTGCCAGCACTCGACAGCTCACTGGGGCCAACGTCCTGACTTTC. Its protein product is CASTRQLTGANVLTF.

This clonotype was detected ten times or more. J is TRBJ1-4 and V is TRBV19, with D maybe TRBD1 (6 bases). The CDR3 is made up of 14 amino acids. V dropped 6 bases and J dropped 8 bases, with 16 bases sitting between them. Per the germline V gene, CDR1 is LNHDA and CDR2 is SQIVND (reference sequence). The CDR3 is CASSVLGAREKLFF. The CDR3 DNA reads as TGTGCCAGTAGCGTTTTGGGGGCTCGAGAAAAACTGTTTTTT.

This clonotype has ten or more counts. The CDR3, as DNA: TGTGCCAGCAGCCCCCGGGGACTAGCGGCACAAGAGACCCAGTACTTC. It yields the protein CASSPRGLAAQETQYF. The chain combines TRBV7-9 with TRBJ2-5; TRBD2 matches at 11 bases. The germline gives CDR1 SEHNR, CDR2 FQNEAQ (reference sequence). V was clipped by 5 bases and J by 2 bases; unmatched bases: 7. The CDR3 runs 16 residues.